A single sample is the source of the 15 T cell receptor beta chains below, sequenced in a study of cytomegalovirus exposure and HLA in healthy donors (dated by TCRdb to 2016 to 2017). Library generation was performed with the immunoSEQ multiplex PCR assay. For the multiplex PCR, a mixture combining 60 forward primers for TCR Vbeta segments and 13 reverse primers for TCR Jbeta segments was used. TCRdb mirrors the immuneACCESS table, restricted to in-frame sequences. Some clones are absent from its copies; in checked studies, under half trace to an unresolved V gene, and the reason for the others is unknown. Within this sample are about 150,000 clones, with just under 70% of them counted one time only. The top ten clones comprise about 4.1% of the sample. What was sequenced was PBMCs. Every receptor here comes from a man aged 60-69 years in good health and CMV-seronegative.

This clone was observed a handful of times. CDR3: CASSLVGAYEQYF. CDR3 nucleotides: TGTGCCAGCAGCTTAGTGGGCGCCTACGAGCAGTACTTC. This chain links TRBV7-9 with TRBJ2-7; D not resolved. The CDR3 is 13 amino acids. The V gene's germline CDR1 is SEHNR and CDR2 FQNEAQ (reference sequence). V was clipped by 1 base and J by 2 bases, with 6 bases between them.

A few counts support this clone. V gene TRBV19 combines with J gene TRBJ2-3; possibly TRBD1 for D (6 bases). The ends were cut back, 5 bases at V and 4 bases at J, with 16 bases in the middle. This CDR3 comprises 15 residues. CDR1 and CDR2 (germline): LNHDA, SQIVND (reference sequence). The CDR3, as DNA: TGTGCCAGTAGTTCCCAGGGGAGAGAGGCAGATACGCAGTATTTT. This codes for CASSSQGREADTQYF.

As DNA, the CDR3 is TGTGCCAGCAGTTTAAACTGGGGGGTGGGGGAGCAGTACTTC. Its protein is CASSLNWGVGEQYF. The V and J genes are TRBV6-1 and TRBJ2-7; perhaps TRBD2 as D (6 bases). Germline V lookup: CDR1 MNHNS, CDR2 SASEGT. The CDR3 sequence is 14 residues long. The ends were cut back, 5 bases at V and 7 bases at J, with 18 bases in the middle.

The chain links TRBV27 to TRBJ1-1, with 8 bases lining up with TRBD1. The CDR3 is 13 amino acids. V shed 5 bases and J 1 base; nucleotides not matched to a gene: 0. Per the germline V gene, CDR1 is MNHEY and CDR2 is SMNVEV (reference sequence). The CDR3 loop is CASSDRGNTEAFF. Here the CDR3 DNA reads TGTGCCAGCAGTGACAGGGGGAACACTGAAGCTTTCTTT.

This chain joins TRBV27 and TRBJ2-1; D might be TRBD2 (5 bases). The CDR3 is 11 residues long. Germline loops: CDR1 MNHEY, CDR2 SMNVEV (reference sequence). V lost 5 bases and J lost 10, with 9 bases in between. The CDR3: CASSTSSEQFF. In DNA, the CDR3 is TGTGCCAGCAGTACTAGTTCGGAGCAGTTCTTC.

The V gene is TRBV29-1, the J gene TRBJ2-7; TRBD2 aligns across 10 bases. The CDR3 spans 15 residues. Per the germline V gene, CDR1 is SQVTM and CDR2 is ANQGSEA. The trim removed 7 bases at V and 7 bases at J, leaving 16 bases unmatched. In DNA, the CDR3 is TGCAGCGCCGGCCCCACTAGCGGGAAGACGGGGGAGCAGTACTTC. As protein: CSAGPTSGKTGEQYF.

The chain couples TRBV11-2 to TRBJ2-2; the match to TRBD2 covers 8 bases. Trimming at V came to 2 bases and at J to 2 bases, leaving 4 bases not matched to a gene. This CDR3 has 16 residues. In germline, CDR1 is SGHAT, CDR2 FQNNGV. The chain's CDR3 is CASSLLSGGNTGELFF. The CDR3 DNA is TGTGCCAGCAGCTTACTGAGCGGGGGAAACACCGGGGAGCTGTTTTTT.

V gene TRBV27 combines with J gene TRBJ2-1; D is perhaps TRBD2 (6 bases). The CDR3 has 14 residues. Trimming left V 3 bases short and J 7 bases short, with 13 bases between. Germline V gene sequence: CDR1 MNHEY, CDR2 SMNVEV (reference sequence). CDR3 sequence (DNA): TGTGCCAGCAGTTTTGAAGTAGCGGCTAATGAGCAGTTCTTC. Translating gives CASSFEVAANEQFF.

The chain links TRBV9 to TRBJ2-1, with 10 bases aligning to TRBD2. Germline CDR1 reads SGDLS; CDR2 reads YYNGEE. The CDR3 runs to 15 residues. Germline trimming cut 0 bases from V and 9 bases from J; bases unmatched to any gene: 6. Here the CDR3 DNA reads TGTGCCAGCAGCGTAGACCTAGCGGGAGCGGGTGAGCAGTTCTTC. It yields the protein CASSVDLAGAGEQFF. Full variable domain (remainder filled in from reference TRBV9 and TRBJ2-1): DSGVTQTPKHLITATGQRVTLRCSPRSGDLSVYWYQQSLDQGLQFLIQYYNGEERAKGNILERFSAQQFPDLHSELNLSSLELGDSALYFCASSVDLAGAGEQFFGPGTRLTVL.

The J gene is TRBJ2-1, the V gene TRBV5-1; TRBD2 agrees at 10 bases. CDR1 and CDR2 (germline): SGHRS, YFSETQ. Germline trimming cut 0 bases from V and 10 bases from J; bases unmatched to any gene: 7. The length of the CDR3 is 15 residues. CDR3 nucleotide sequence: TGCGCCAGCAGCTTGGACGGGACTAGCGCGAACGAGCAGTTCTTC. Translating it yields CASSLDGTSANEQFF.

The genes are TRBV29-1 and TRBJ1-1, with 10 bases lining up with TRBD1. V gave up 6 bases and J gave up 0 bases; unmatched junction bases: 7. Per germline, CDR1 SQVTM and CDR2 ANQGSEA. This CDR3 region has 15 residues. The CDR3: CSVDRGLNMNTEAFF. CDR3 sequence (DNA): TGCAGCGTCGACAGGGGGCTTAATATGAACACTGAAGCTTTCTTT.

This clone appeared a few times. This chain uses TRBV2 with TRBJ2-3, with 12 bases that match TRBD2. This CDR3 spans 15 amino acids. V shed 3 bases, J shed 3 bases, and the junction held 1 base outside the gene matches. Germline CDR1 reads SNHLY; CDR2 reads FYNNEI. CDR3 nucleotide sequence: TGTGCCAGCAGTGACCTAGCGGGAGGGACAGATACGCAGTATTTT. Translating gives CASSDLAGGTDTQYF.

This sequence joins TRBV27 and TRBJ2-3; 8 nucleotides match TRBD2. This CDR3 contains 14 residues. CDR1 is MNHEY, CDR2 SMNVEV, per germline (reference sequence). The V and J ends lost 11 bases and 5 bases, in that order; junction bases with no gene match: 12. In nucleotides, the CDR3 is TGTGCCGGAAGGAGGCAGCGGGAGATAGATACGCAGTATTTT. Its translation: CAGRRQREIDTQYF.

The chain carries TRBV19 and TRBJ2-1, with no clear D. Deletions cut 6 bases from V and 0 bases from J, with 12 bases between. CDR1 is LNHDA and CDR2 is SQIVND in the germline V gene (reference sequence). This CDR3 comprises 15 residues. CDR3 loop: CASRIRPSSYNEQFF. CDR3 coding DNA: TGTGCCAGTAGAATCCGGCCTAGCTCCTACAATGAGCAGTTCTTC.

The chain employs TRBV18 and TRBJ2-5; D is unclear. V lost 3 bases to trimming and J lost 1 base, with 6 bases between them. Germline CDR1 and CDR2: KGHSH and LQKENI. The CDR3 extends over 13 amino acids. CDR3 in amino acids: CASSPYTQETQYF. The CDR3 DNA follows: TGTGCCAGCTCACCGTACACCCAAGAGACCCAGTACTTC.